These 10 T cell receptor beta chains came from one sample sequenced in a study of cytomegalovirus exposure and HLA in healthy donors. The PCR had 60 Vbeta and 13 Jbeta primers. Assay: immunoSEQ multiplex PCR; the TCRdb copy retains only in-frame clones and omits some. The data show about 170,000 clones, around 82% seen once. The sequenced material came from PBMCs. The receptors here all came from a male donor in good health and CMV-seronegative.

This clone was seen only a few times. The V call is TRBV27, the J call TRBJ1-1; TRBD1 matches at 7 bases. V lost 5 bases, J lost 3 bases, and 6 bases stayed unmatched. The CDR3 spans 14 residues. CDR1 and CDR2 from the germline V gene are MNHEY and SMNVEV (reference sequence). The CDR3 DNA reads TGTGCCAGCAGTGCAACAGGGGTACACACTGAAGCTTTCTTT. Translated: CASSATGVHTEAFF.

This clone was found once. The rearrangement links TRBV5-1 to TRBJ1-4, with D unclear. Trimming shortened V by 0 bases and J by 7 bases, and 13 bases separated the two germline ends. The CDR3 is made up of 15 amino acids. Germline lookup yields CDR1 SGHRS and CDR2 YFSETQ. CDR3 DNA: TGCGCCAGCAGCTTGGGCGGGGTGGCGAGTGAAAAACTGTTTTTT. This translates into CASSLGGVASEKLFF.

The chain carries TRBV19 and TRBJ1-1; D ambiguous. The V and J ends lost 1 base and 1 base respectively, with 10 bases between them. The CDR3 extends over 15 amino acids. CDR1 and CDR2 (germline): LNHDA, SQIVND (reference sequence). The CDR3 sequence is CASSIGLGGNTEAFF. The DNA of the CDR3 is TGTGCCAGTAGTATAGGTCTAGGTGGGAACACTGAAGCTTTCTTT.

V usage is TRBV5-1 and J usage is TRBJ2-3, with D possibly being TRBD2 (7 bases). The CDR3 totals 15 residues. Per germline, CDR1 SGHRS and CDR2 YFSETQ. Deletions cut 4 bases from V and 4 bases from J, with 16 bases between. CDR3 protein: CASSPGGLFPDTQYF. For the CDR3, the DNA is TGCGCCAGCAGCCCCGGGGGGCTTTTCCCAGATACGCAGTATTTT.

The genes are TRBV4-1 and TRBJ1-1, with TRBD1 as a possible D gene (5 bases). Trimming cost V 1 base and J 0 bases, with 9 bases left between them. CDR3 length: 15 residues. CDR1 and CDR2 from the germline V gene are MGHRA and YSYEKL. The CDR3 loop is CASSQADTLNTEAFF. In DNA, the CDR3 is TGCGCCAGCAGCCAAGCGGACACTTTGAACACTGAAGCTTTCTTT.

V usage is TRBV5-1 and J usage is TRBJ2-1; 9 bases are shared with TRBD1. J was trimmed by 7 bases and V by 4 bases; bases with no gene match: 6. The CDR3 covers 14 residues. CDR1 and CDR2 from the germline V gene are SGHRS and YFSETQ. For the CDR3, the DNA is TGCGCCAGCAGCCTGGGACAGGGAGTTAATGAGCAGTTCTTC. This encodes CASSLGQGVNEQFF.

The genes are TRBV27 and TRBJ2-7, with 7 bases aligning to TRBD1. The V segment lost 3 bases and the J segment 5 bases; nucleotides outside the gene matches: 7. Germline CDR1 reads MNHEY; CDR2 reads SMNVEV (reference sequence). The CDR3 has 14 amino acids. The CDR3 DNA reads TGTGCCAGCAGTTTGATAGGGGGCCGTAACGAGCAGTACTTC. This codes for CASSLIGGRNEQYF.

This chain connects TRBV12-5 to TRBJ2-3; D is ambiguous. The V end was cut by 8 bases, the J end by 1 base, with 7 bases between. Germline V gives CDR1 LGHNT, CDR2 FRNRAP. The length of the CDR3 is 12 residues. In DNA, the CDR3 is TGTGCTAGTTCAGGCGGCACAGATACGCAGTATTTT. Its translation is CASSGGTDTQYF.

The chain is built from TRBV13 and TRBJ2-4; perhaps TRBD1 as D (5 bases). V was trimmed by 5 bases and J by 0 bases, leaving 14 bases between them. The CDR3 is made up of 16 amino acids. CDR1 PRHDT and CDR2 FYEKMQ come from the germline V gene (reference sequence). The CDR3 DNA sequence: TGTGCCAGCAGCACGACAGTTAGATTAGCCAAAAACATTCAGTACTTC. It specifies CASSTTVRLAKNIQYF.

V gene TRBV19 combines with J gene TRBJ1-5; 7 positions agree with TRBD1. V was pared by 4 bases and J by 3 bases, with 12 bases of the junction left unmatched. This CDR3 is 17 amino acids long. CDR1 LNHDA and CDR2 SQIVND come from the germline V gene (reference sequence). CDR3 in DNA: TGTGCCAGTAGTAAGCGTCTAGGGGACAGCAACAATCAGCCCCAGCATTTT. It codes for CASSKRLGDSNNQPQHF.